This T cell receptor beta chain originates from a study of early T cells in non-severe SARS-CoV-2 infection. This clonotype has a single count. Trimming cost V 4 bases and J 1 base, with 13 bases left between them. The CDR3 is made up of 15 amino acids. Germline assignment: CDR1 SGHRS and CDR2 YFSETQ. The TCR library protocol was used to attach unique molecular identifiers. These identifiers were attached to individual cDNA molecules. TCRdb called the 5' RACE reads again in MiXCR, with one record for every CDR3 protein. Of 40,000 or so distinct CDR3 sequences listed, approximately 6% are singletons. The chain joins TRBV5-1 to TRBJ2-3; weak D call: TRBD1 (6 bases). Sequencing input: whole blood. This receptor was obtained from an adult who was a healthcare worker with PCR-confirmed SARS-CoV-2 infection or an uninfected control (not recorded which). The DNA of the CDR3 is TGCGCCAGCAGCGGACAGCATGAGGGCACAGATACGCAGTATTTT. This translates into CASSGQHEGTDTQYF.